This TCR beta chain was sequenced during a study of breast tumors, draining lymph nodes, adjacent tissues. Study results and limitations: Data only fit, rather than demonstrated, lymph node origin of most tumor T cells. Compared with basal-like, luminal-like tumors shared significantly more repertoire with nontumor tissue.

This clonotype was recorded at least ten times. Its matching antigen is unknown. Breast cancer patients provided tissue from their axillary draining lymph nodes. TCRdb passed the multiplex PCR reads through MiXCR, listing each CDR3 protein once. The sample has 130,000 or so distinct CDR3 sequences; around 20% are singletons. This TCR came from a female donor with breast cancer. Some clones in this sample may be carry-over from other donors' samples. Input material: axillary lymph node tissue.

As DNA, the CDR3 is TGTGCCTGGAATCAGAAGGACGAGCAGTACTTC. Translation: CAWNQKDEQYF. The chain carries TRBV30 and TRBJ2-7; D is uncertain. Trimming took off 4 bases at V and 5 bases at J, with 9 bases between the two ends. CDR1 is GTSNPN and CDR2 is SVGIG in the germline V gene (reference sequence). The CDR3 spans 11 residues.